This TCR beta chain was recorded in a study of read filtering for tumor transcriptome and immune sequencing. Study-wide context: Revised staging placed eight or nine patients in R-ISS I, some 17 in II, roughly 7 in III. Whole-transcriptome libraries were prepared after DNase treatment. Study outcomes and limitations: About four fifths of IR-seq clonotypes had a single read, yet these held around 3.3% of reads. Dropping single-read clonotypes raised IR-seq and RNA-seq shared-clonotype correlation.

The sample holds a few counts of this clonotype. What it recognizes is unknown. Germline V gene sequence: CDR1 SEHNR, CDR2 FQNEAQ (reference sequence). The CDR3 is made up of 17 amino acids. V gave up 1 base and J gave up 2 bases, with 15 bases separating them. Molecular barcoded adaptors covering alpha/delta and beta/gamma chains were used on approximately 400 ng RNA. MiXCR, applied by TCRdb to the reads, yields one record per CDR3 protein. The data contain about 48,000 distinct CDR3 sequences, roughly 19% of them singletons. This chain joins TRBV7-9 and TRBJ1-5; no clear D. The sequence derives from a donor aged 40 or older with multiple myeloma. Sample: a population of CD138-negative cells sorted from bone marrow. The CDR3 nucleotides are TGTGCCAGCAGCTTAGGATCGCGGGGTGGGGGCAATCAGCCCCAGCATTTT. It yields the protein CASSLGSRGGGNQPQHF.